Listed here are 27 T cell receptor beta chains from one sample, sequenced in a study of beta chain features in type 1 diabetes. Reverse transcription of all isolated RNA meant that expressed TCRB transcripts were sequenced. Sequenced by immunoSEQ multiplex PCR; TCRdb stores in-frame clones only, minus some. The profile shows fewer than 450,000 clones, 13% of them singletons. Their target antigens are unknown. Study-level results: Within each of all four CD4+ subsets, Type 1 diabetes patients had TCRB CDR3s that were moderately but significantly shorter.

Material for sequencing was naive CD4+ T cells from blood. The origin of the receptors is a woman aged 18-29 years with type 1 diabetes.

Only a few counts were recorded for this clone. The chain combines TRBV5-6 with TRBJ2-7, with TRBD2 matching over 13 bases. The germline V gene has CDR1 SGHDT and CDR2 YYEEEE. The CDR3 totals 15 residues. Trimming cost V 4 bases and J 2 bases; bases outside gene matches: 3. The CDR3 nucleotides are TGTGCCAGCAGCCAACTAGCGGGAGGGACCTACGAGCAGTACGTC. Its protein is CASSQLAGGTYEQYV.

The chain carries TRBV5-1 and TRBJ1-1; D is possibly TRBD1 (5 bases). The germline CDR1 and CDR2 sequences are SGHRS and YFSETQ. Trimming took 8 bases from V and 1 from J, leaving 12 bases between them. The CDR3 covers 13 residues. As DNA, the CDR3 is TGCGCCAGTCGACAGTCCCAGAACACTGAAGCTTTCTTT. The encoded protein is CASRQSQNTEAFF.

V gene TRBV28 combines with J gene TRBJ2-1; 7 nucleotides match TRBD2. Trimming at V came to 2 bases and at J to 6 bases, leaving 7 bases not matched to a gene. The germline V gene has CDR1 MDHEN and CDR2 SYDVKM. The CDR3 length is 15 residues. CDR3 sequence (DNA): TGTGCCAGCAGTTTAGGAGGGAGGGCGGGCAATGAGCAGTTCTTC. Translating gives CASSLGGRAGNEQFF. Filled out from reference TRBV28 and TRBJ2-1, the complete variable domain reads DVKVTQSSRYLVKRTGEKVFLECVQDMDHENMFWYRQDPGLGLRLIYFSYDVKMKEKGDIPEGYSVSREKKERFSLILESASTNQTSMYLCASSLGGRAGNEQFFGPGTRLTVL.

There are a few counts of this clone. The chain recombines TRBV7-9 with TRBJ2-5; the match to TRBD2 covers 7 bases. The CDR3 runs to 15 residues. Per the germline V gene, CDR1 is SEHNR and CDR2 is FQNEAQ (reference sequence). V shed 5 bases, J shed 5 bases, and the junction held 11 bases outside the gene matches. Written as DNA, the CDR3 is TGTGCCAGCAGCCCCTGGGGGGGGTTTGGCGAGACCCAGTACTTC. This gives the protein CASSPWGGFGETQYF.

The chain links TRBV7-2 to TRBJ1-1; 12 bases fit TRBD1. Germline assignment: CDR1 SGHTA and CDR2 FQGNSA. V dropped 3 bases and J dropped 3; count of bases not matched to a gene: 2. The CDR3 covers 15 residues. The CDR3 nucleotides read TGTGCCAGCAGCTTGGGGGACAGGGGGCACACTGAAGCTTTCTTT. It is translated as CASSLGDRGHTEAFF.

The chain is built from TRBV9 and TRBJ2-1, with 7 bases identical to TRBD2. This CDR3 comprises 13 residues. V trimming: 5 bases; J trimming: 8 bases; junction bases outside the gene matches: 7. Germline V gives CDR1 SGDLS, CDR2 YYNGEE. The CDR3 region is CASSPFRGDEQFF. For the CDR3, the DNA is TGTGCCAGCAGTCCTTTCCGGGGGGATGAGCAGTTCTTC.

This clone was seen a handful of times. The chain carries TRBV6-5 and TRBJ2-1, with 8 bases lining up with TRBD2. This CDR3 is 13 amino acids long. V was pared by 11 bases and J by 2 bases, with 5 bases of the junction left unmatched. CDR1 MNHEY and CDR2 SVGAGI come from the germline V gene. CDR3 amino acids: CAAGGGTYNEQFF. DNA of the CDR3: TGTGCCGCGGGGGGAGGGACCTACAATGAGCAGTTCTTC.

This clone has just a few counts. The identical CDR3 is also encoded by other nucleotide sequences in the sample. This rearrangement joins TRBV18 to TRBJ2-7; perhaps TRBD2 as D (5 bases). The length of the CDR3 is 13 residues. Germline values: CDR1 KGHSH, CDR2 LQKENI. V shed 6 bases and J shed 2 bases, with 11 bases lying between them. DNA of the CDR3: TGTGCCAGCTCCCCGGCGGGCGCCTACGAGCAGTACGTC. Translation gives CASSPAGAYEQYV.

The rearrangement uses TRBV5-4 and TRBJ2-3; TRBD2 might be the D (5 bases). Germline V gives CDR1 SGHNT, CDR2 YYREEE (reference sequence). There are 14 residues in the CDR3. The V end was cut by 0 bases, the J end by 6 bases, with 11 bases between. The CDR3 sequence is CASSLAARGDTQYF. For the CDR3, the DNA is TGTGCCAGCAGCTTGGCAGCGCGAGGGGATACGCAGTATTTT.

This clone has more than one count but fewer than ten. The chain carries TRBV7-8 and TRBJ2-1; the match to TRBD2 covers 10 bases. The CDR3 contains 17 residues. Unmatched junction bases numbered 13, after V lost 11 bases and J lost 0 bases. CDR1 is SGHVS and CDR2 is FQNEAQ in the germline V gene. The CDR3 sequence is CAGGRAGGRSSYNEQFF. The CDR3, as DNA: TGTGCCGGAGGACGAGCGGGAGGGCGAAGCTCCTACAATGAGCAGTTCTTC.

The sample holds a few counts of this clone. In DNA form, the CDR3 reads TGTGCCAGCAGCTCAACAGGGCACTGGCGGGTCCAAGAGACCCAGTACTTC. Protein sequence: CASSSTGHWRVQETQYF. This chain links TRBV7-9 with TRBJ2-5, with a weak D call TRBD1 (6 bases). Germline V gene data show CDR1 as SEHNR and CDR2 as FQNEAQ (reference sequence). The CDR3 is 17 amino acids. V was clipped by 4 bases and J by 1 base, with 19 bases between them.

Remarks on this clone: Other DNA sequences within the sample encode an identical CDR3. V and J are TRBV7-2 and TRBJ2-3; D is possibly TRBD1 (6 bases). Germline V gene lookup returns CDR1 SGHTA and CDR2 FQGNSA. The germline V and J ends were trimmed by 5 bases and 0 bases, with 9 bases remaining between them. The CDR3 runs 14 residues. The CDR3 here is CASSVTGSTDTQYF. As DNA, the CDR3 is TGTGCCAGCAGCGTGACAGGAAGCACAGATACGCAGTATTTT.

This clone appeared a few times. This chain links TRBV29-1 with TRBJ2-5; D is perhaps TRBD2 (5 bases). CDR1 is SQVTM, CDR2 ANQGSEA, per germline. The CDR3 spans 11 residues. The CDR3 spells CSPRRGETQYF. The DNA of the CDR3 is TGCAGTCCAAGACGCGGGGAGACCCAGTACTTC.

The chain links TRBV18 to TRBJ2-1; 13 bases align to TRBD2. The germline CDR1 and CDR2 sequences are KGHSH and LQKENI. The CDR3 is made up of 16 amino acids. The junction had 3 bases not matched to a gene; V was cut back by 3 bases and J by 4 bases. CDR3 bases: TGTGCCAGCTCACCTGGACTAGCGGGAGCTTACAATGAGCAGTTCTTC. The encoded protein is CASSPGLAGAYNEQFF.

The chain uses TRBV29-1 and TRBJ2-1; D may be TRBD2 (5 bases). The CDR3 extends over 13 amino acids. CDR1 is SQVTM, CDR2 ANQGSEA, per germline. V lost 6 bases, J lost 4 bases, and 13 bases lay in between. CDR3 sequence reads: CSVTSPKYNEQFF. The CDR3 region has the DNA TGCAGCGTAACTAGTCCGAAGTACAATGAGCAGTTCTTC.

V usage is TRBV6-6 and J usage is TRBJ2-7; TRBD1 matches 9 bases. The J segment lost 5 bases and the V segment lost 4 bases, leaving 6 bases of the junction unmatched. CDR1 and CDR2 from the germline V gene are MNHNY and SVGAGI (reference sequence). This CDR3 region has 14 residues. CDR3 sequence: CASSSTGGTDEQYF. CDR3 DNA sequence: TGTGCCAGCAGTTCCACAGGGGGCACGGACGAGCAGTACTTC.

The J gene is TRBJ2-7, the V gene TRBV29-1, with 10 bases aligning to TRBD1. This CDR3 spans 13 amino acids. Germline loops: CDR1 SQVTM, CDR2 ANQGSEA. V lost 4 bases and J lost 2; bases outside the gene matches: 2. CDR3 DNA: TGCAGCGTTGGGACAGGGGGAGCCTACGAGCAGTACTTC. The encoded protein is CSVGTGGAYEQYF.

On this clone itself: The same CDR3 is also encoded by other DNA sequences in this sample. The CDR3 DNA is TGTGCCAGCAGCTCTGGGCTGAACACTGAAGCTTTCTTT. Translation gives CASSSGLNTEAFF. The chain carries TRBV11-2 and TRBJ1-1, with D unclear. V was cut by 4 bases and J by 0 bases, with 6 bases left in between. CDR3 length: 13 amino acids. Germline V gene data show CDR1 as SGHAT and CDR2 as FQNNGV.

This chain links TRBV5-4 with TRBJ2-1; tentatively, D is TRBD1 (5 bases). V shed 4 bases and J shed 9 bases, with 20 bases lying between them. The CDR3 consists of 15 residues. In germline, CDR1 is SGHNT, CDR2 YYREEE (reference sequence). The CDR3 DNA is TGTGCCAGCAGCGGGGCCGAAGTTAATAGTCTTGAGCAGTTCTTC. Translating gives CASSGAEVNSLEQFF. The full variable domain, completed using reference TRBV5-4 and TRBJ2-1, is ETGVTQSPTHLIKTRGQQVTLRCSSQSGHNTVSWYQQALGQGPQFIFQYYREEENGRGNFPPRFSGLQFPNYSSELNVNALELDDSALYLCASSGAEVNSLEQFFGPGTRLTVL.

The CDR3 DNA sequence: TGCAGCGTTGTTCCGGTGAACACTGAAGCTTTCTTT. Translation gives CSVVPVNTEAFF. This sequence joins TRBV29-1 and TRBJ1-1; D is undetermined. Germline loops: CDR1 SQVTM, CDR2 ANQGSEA. The CDR3 is 12 residues long. Between the trimmed V and J ends, which lost 4 bases and 0 bases, there was a span of 6 bases. The complete variable domain, with remaining parts taken from reference TRBV29-1 and TRBJ1-1, reads SAVISQKPSRDICQRGTSLTIQCQVDSQVTMMFWYRQQPGQSLTLIATANQGSEATYESGFVIDKFPISRPNLTFSTLTVSNMSPEDSSIYLCSVVPVNTEAFFGQGTRLTVV.

The sample holds a few counts of this clone. The V and J genes are TRBV7-2 and TRBJ2-1; 7 positions agree with TRBD2. J lost 10 bases, V lost 1 base, and 13 bases had no gene match. The CDR3 is 16 amino acids. CDR1 SGHTA and CDR2 FQGNSA come from the germline V gene. The CDR3 DNA sequence: TGTGCCAGCAGCTTAGAGGGTCTAGCGGCCCCCAGGGAGCAGTTCTTC. It translates to CASSLEGLAAPREQFF.

This clone has only a few counts. V is TRBV6-1 and J is TRBJ2-1; D gene unclear. V shed 5 bases and J shed 2 bases, with 13 bases lying between them. Per germline, CDR1 MNHNS and CDR2 SASEGT. The CDR3 runs to 15 residues. This CDR3 is CASSRIRIPYNEQFF. DNA for the CDR3: TGTGCCAGCAGTAGGATCAGGATTCCCTACAATGAGCAGTTCTTC.

The sample holds a few counts of this clone. This chain uses TRBV19 with TRBJ1-1, with D uncertain. The germline V gene encodes CDR1 LNHDA and CDR2 SQIVND (reference sequence). This CDR3 comprises 16 residues. V lost 7 bases and J 1 base, leaving 19 bases between the germline ends. CDR3 loop: CASTNSVGRPNTEAFF. In DNA form, the CDR3 reads TGTGCCAGTACCAATAGCGTCGGGCGCCCGAACACTGAAGCTTTCTTT. The whole variable domain, remainder taken from reference TRBV19 and TRBJ1-1, is DGGITQSPKYLFRKEGQNVTLSCEQNLNHDAMYWYRQDPGQGLRLIYYSQIVNDFQKGDIAEGYSVSREKKESFPLTVTSAQKNPTAFYLCASTNSVGRPNTEAFFGQGTRLTVV.

This clone was found a few times. The chain uses TRBV4-3 and TRBJ1-4; 9 bases agree with TRBD1. Germline-derived CDR1 and CDR2 are LGHNA and YSLEER. The CDR3 covers 15 residues. V shed 4 bases, J shed 1 base, and the junction held 1 base outside the gene matches. The CDR3: CASSPGQGTNEKLFF. The CDR3 DNA reads as TGCGCCAGCAGCCCGGGACAGGGAACTAATGAAAAACTGTTTTTT.

This CDR3 reads CASSPWVGAYEQYV. The CDR3, as DNA: TGTGCCAGCAGCCCTTGGGTGGGGGCCTACGAGCAGTACGTC. The genes are TRBV11-2 and TRBJ2-7; either TRBD1 or TRBD2 may fit D (5 bases each). Deletions cut 5 bases from V and 2 bases from J, with 13 bases between. This CDR3 has 14 amino acids. Per the germline V gene, CDR1 is SGHAT and CDR2 is FQNNGV.

This clone came up a few times. This rearrangement joins TRBV27 to TRBJ2-1, with TRBD2 matching 7 bases. This CDR3 region has 14 residues. J lost 5 bases, V lost 7 bases, and 8 bases had no gene match. CDR1 and CDR2 from the germline V gene are MNHEY and SMNVEV (reference sequence). The CDR3 loop reads CASKMGLADNEQFF. The CDR3, as DNA: TGTGCCAGCAAGATGGGCCTAGCGGACAATGAGCAGTTCTTC.

This chain connects TRBV7-2 to TRBJ2-7; no clear D gene. Between the trimmed V and J ends, which lost 5 bases and 0 bases, there was a span of 11 bases. Germline V gene lookup returns CDR1 SGHTA and CDR2 FQGNSA. The CDR3 consists of 14 residues. The CDR3 region is CASSVRKSSYEQYF. The DNA of the CDR3 is TGTGCCAGCAGCGTGAGAAAGAGCTCCTACGAGCAGTACTTC.